This T cell receptor (beta chain) was found in a study of blood T cells in healthy people across ages. Trimming took 0 bases from V and 1 from J, leaving 10 bases between them. The CDR3 consists of 15 residues. Germline-derived CDR1 and CDR2 are MNHEY and SMNVEV (reference sequence). A second PCR, run for about 6 to 11 cycles, used a sample-barcoded 5' primer plus a J-beta primer mix. Each cDNA molecule, via a template-switch adaptor with 12 random nucleotides, was tagged. Each CDR3 protein is one row after TCRdb ran MiXCR on the 5' RACE reads. The table lists roughly 1.7 million distinct CDR3 sequences, 30% to 35% of them singletons. On this clonotype itself: Antigen: not known.

Findings and limits, study-wide: Estimates based on one million T cells were treated as lower bounds.

The chain recombines TRBV27 with TRBJ2-7, with D hard to call. The TCR was taken from a woman in her 30s in good health. Material: blood. The CDR3 is CASSLSNGGSYEQYF. CDR3 sequence (DNA): TGTGCCAGCAGTTTATCAAACGGTGGGTCCTACGAGCAGTACTTC.